Below, 10 T cell receptor beta chains from the same sample are listed, as sequenced in a study of T-cell reconstitution after alpha-beta-depleted transplantation in children. This sample's TCRbeta library carried unique molecular identifier barcodes. A single record per CDR3 protein comes from TCRdb applying MiXCR to the PCR reads. In the table there are hundreds of thousands of distinct CDR3 sequences, about 12% of which are singletons. The source was PBMCs, collected before TCRalphabeta/CD19-depleted stem cell transplant. The receptors shown here come from a girl between 2 and 10 years old with congenital amegakaryocytic thrombocytopenia, due to receive a stem cell transplant.

The chain combines TRBV7-6 with TRBJ2-1, with 13 bases aligning to TRBD2. The CDR3 consists of 17 residues. Germline lookup yields CDR1 SGHVS and CDR2 FNYEAQ. J gave up 5 bases and V 3 bases, and 7 bases lay outside the gene matches. CDR3 sequence (DNA): TGTGCCAGCAGCTTGTCCAGGACTAGCGGGAGAGACAATGAGCAGTTCTTC. This codes for CASSLSRTSGRDNEQFF.

About this clonotype itself: A read error is the likely source, as a far larger clone sits one nucleotide away. The J gene is TRBJ2-2, the V gene TRBV5-6, with a tentative D call TRBD2 (6 bases). Germline V gives CDR1 SGHDT, CDR2 YYEEEE. The CDR3 has 14 residues. CDR3 in DNA: TGTGCCAGCAGCTTTGGAGGGAACATCGGGGAGCTGTTTTTT. Its translation: CASSFGGNIGELFF.

The V gene is TRBV20-1, the J gene TRBJ2-5; perhaps TRBD2 as D (5 bases). CDR1 is DFQATT, CDR2 SNEGSKA, per germline (reference sequence). This CDR3 contains 15 residues. V was pared by 6 bases and J by 4 bases, with 21 bases between. The CDR3 sequence: CSAHPETRRGETQYF. DNA for the CDR3: TGCAGTGCCCACCCTGAAACTAGGCGAGGAGAGACCCAGTACTTC.

This clonotype was counted at least ten times. The chain employs TRBV20-1 and TRBJ1-1, with 9 bases fitting TRBD1. The trim removed 4 bases at V and 2 bases at J, leaving 11 bases unmatched. CDR3 length equals 16 residues. The germline gives CDR1 DFQATT, CDR2 SNEGSKA (reference sequence). Here the CDR3 DNA reads TGCAGTGCTATTAAACCCAGACAGGGGGGAAACACTGAAGCTTTCTTT. This sequence encodes CSAIKPRQGGNTEAFF.

There are a few counts of this clonotype. The chain joins TRBV6-2 or TRBV6-3 to TRBJ2-3; 8 bases align to TRBD2. The germline V gene encodes CDR1 MNHEY and CDR2 SVGEGT. Trimming cost V 2 bases and J 1 base; bases outside gene matches: 8. The CDR3 consists of 17 residues. CDR3 amino acids: CASSYAAGGAGTDTQYF. The CDR3 nucleotides read TGTGCCAGCAGTTACGCGGCGGGAGGAGCAGGCACAGATACGCAGTATTTT.

The gene calls are TRBV12-3 or TRBV12-4 and TRBJ1-4; maybe TRBD1 (5 bases). V lost 5 bases and J 4 bases, leaving 11 bases between the germline ends. The CDR3 is 14 amino acids. CDR3 nucleotides: TGTGCCAGCAGTATGACGGGGGGTAATGAAAAACTGTTTTTT. The encoded protein is CASSMTGGNEKLFF.

This chain links TRBV20-1 with TRBJ2-5, with 10 bases matching TRBD2. CDR1 is DFQATT and CDR2 is SNEGSKA in the germline V gene (reference sequence). The CDR3 consists of 16 residues. V gave up 1 base and J gave up 1 base; unmatched junction bases: 6. The CDR3 here is CSARVDTSGIQETQYF. In DNA form, the CDR3 reads TGCAGTGCTAGAGTTGATACTAGCGGGATCCAAGAGACCCAGTACTTC.

This clonotype was recorded at least ten times. This chain joins TRBV20-1 and TRBJ1-1; D remains ambiguous. The germline V and J ends were trimmed by 3 bases and 1 base, with 9 bases remaining between them. The CDR3 sequence is 13 residues long. In germline, CDR1 is DFQATT, CDR2 SNEGSKA (reference sequence). CDR3 DNA: TGCAGTGCTAGTCTTCTCTCGAACACTGAAGCTTTCTTT. Protein sequence: CSASLLSNTEAFF.

This clonotype was seen at least ten times. This rearrangement joins TRBV28 to TRBJ2-7; a possible D gene is TRBD1 (7 bases). Germline CDR1 and CDR2: MDHEN and SYDVKM. Trimming shortened V by 6 bases and J by 6 bases, and 21 bases separated the two germline ends. The CDR3 is 15 residues long. The CDR3 loop reads CASSYANRQGGEQYF. In DNA form, the CDR3 reads TGTGCCAGCAGCTACGCCAACCGACAGGGAGGCGAGCAGTACTTC.

This sequence joins TRBV5-1 and TRBJ1-2; 8 bases map to TRBD1. Germline CDR1 SGHRS, CDR2 YFSETQ. The J segment lost 4 bases and the V segment lost 3 bases, leaving 2 bases of the junction unmatched. This CDR3 has 13 amino acids. The CDR3 reads CASSYDRGYGYTF. The CDR3 DNA reads as TGCGCCAGCAGCTACGACAGGGGCTATGGCTACACCTTC.